Listed below are T cell receptor beta chains from one sample, sequenced in a study of tumor-infiltrating lymphocytes in localized non-small cell lung cancer. The protocol was immunoSEQ multiplex PCR, while the TCRdb copy is restricted to in-frame clones and leaves out a portion. Altogether 20,000 to 25,000 clones are present, about 80% being singletons, with the ten largest covering less than 3.5%. Sequences were obtained from lung tumor tissue. The receptor set was obtained from a human donor with non-small cell lung cancer. Both conserved end residues are part of each CDR3. Not all rows give a size; the values are once, few, many and, for expanded clones, a class.

CASSPPKDTGELFF	TRBV18	.
CASSRLAGPYEQYF	TRBV11-2	few
CASSLLALTDTQYF	TRBV5-6	.
CAISPRGLADTGELFF	TRBV10-3	few
CASSLGLATQETQYF	TRBV5-4	.
CASSFWRNTDTQYF	TRBV5-1	.
CASSQAGRGVTQYF	TRBV4-1	.
CASSLARGRPGYGYTF	TRBV7-9	.
CASSQHETGELFF	TRBV7-9	.
CASSLVSGSVTGELFF	TRBV5-4	.
CASSFYSNQPQHF	TRBV7-2	.
CAWSRQGVDGYTF	TRBV30	.
CASRHQGVLGEKLFF	TRBV2	.
CASSFRDRVDYGYTF	TRBV7-8	.
CASSFGGGEQYF	TRBV11-3	once
CAGVLGGRFGNTIYF	TRBV30	few
CASSVDSTGAQFF	TRBV7-2	.
CASSPRGFNTEAFF	TRBV28	.
CASSGQGGREAFF	TRBV7-6	.
CASSPETETQYF	TRBV18	.
CASAANYGYTF	TRBV7-9	few
CASSLVGRYGYTF	TRBV5-1	.
CASSIVGSYGYTF	TRBV19	.
CASSLARIGLYTEAFF	TRBV5-1	.
CASSPDSNQPQHF	TRBV18	few
CASSAQGGSGQPQHF	TRBV11-2	.
CASSFGIRGNVVTEAFF	TRBV5-6	few
CASSVGTFNEQFF	TRBV9	.
CASRSATDTQYF	TRBV2	.
CASSQDQAGGPGELFF	TRBV4-2	once
CASSLVVPLLNTEAFF	TRBV11-2	.
CASSVLAGWDNEQFF	TRBV28	.
CASSPSPGMSVNTEAFF	TRBV18	few
CASSPRLGTEAFF	TRBV5-6	.
CSVEDPRTPSMRTLYGYTF	TRBV29-1	once
CSVEELRGDTQYF	TRBV29-1	.
CASSPGPQETQYF	TRBV9	.